This record concerns one TCR beta chain sequence. Its antigen is still unknown. It is likely a read error, because the conserved phenylalanine at the end of the CDR3 is missing. These data belong to a study of T cell repertoires in cytomegalovirus infection. Across the study: Through public TCR beta signatures, both CMV infection and matching HLA type were indicated.

TCRdb independently ran MiXCR on the reads; one entry per CDR3 protein. The sample holds hundreds of thousands of distinct CDR3 sequences, under 40% seen once. V lost 6 bases and J 1 base, leaving 9 bases between the germline ends. Looked up from germline, CDR1 is SGHVT and CDR2 is SQSDAQ. The CDR3 runs 13 residues. General study results and limits: HLA-C-restricted CMV-specific TCR beta clonotypes prevailed in the ex vivo response.

Specimen: cultured CD8+ T cells from PBMCs, collected from culture after CMV antigen stimulation. This TCR came from a human donor in good health (CMV status not recorded). Some clones in this sample may be carry-over from other donors' samples. The rearrangement joins TRBV7-4 to TRBJ2-5, with no clear D. The CDR3 region has the DNA TGTGCCAGCAGGCGGCAGAGCCAAGAGACCCAGTACTCC. Translating it yields CASRRQSQETQYS.